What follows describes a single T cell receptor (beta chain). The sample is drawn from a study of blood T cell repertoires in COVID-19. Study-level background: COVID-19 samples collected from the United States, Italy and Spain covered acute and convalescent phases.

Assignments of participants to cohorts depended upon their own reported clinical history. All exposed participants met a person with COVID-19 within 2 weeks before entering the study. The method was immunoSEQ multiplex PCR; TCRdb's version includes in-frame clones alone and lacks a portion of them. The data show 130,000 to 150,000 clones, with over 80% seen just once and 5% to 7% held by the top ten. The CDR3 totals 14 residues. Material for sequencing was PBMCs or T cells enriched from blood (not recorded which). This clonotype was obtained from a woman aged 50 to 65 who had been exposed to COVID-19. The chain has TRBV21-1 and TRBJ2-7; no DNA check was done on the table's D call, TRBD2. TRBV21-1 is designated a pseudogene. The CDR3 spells CASSKVCGIHEQYF. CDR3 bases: TGTGCCAGCAGCAAAGTCTGCGGGATCCACGAGCAGTACTTC.